Presented here are 24 T cell receptor beta chains from one specimen sequenced in a study of blood T cell repertoires in COVID-19. Repertoires were generated with immunoSEQ multiplex PCR, while TCRdb's copy carries only in-frame clones and drops some. This sample has 150,000 to 200,000 clones, with approximately 82% found just once. Sequencing was performed on peripheral blood. The receptors shown here come from a woman of 80 years or more with acute or convalescent COVID-19.

This clone was counted between two and nine times. The chain has TRBV5-4 and TRBJ2-2, with a weak D call TRBD2 (7 bases). V lost 4 bases, J lost 1 base, and 11 bases lay in between. The CDR3 extends over 15 amino acids. Germline V gene lookup returns CDR1 SGHNT and CDR2 YYREEE (reference sequence). This CDR3 is CASSPGGQNTGELFF. CDR3 in DNA: TGTGCCAGCAGCCCGGGGGGCCAGAACACCGGGGAGCTGTTTTTT.

V usage is TRBV28 and J usage is TRBJ2-1, with TRBD1 matching over 12 bases. CDR1 and CDR2 (germline): MDHEN, SYDVKM. The V and J ends lost 6 bases and 7 bases, in that order; junction bases with no gene match: 7. The CDR3 is made up of 15 amino acids. The CDR3 nucleotides read TGTGCCAGCAGCCTACCGGGACAGGGGGCTAATGAGCAGTTCTTC. Amino acids: CASSLPGQGANEQFF.

The chain uses TRBV28 and TRBJ1-4; D may be TRBD1 (5 bases). CDR1 and CDR2 from the germline V gene are MDHEN and SYDVKM. The V end lost 5 bases, the J end lost 7 bases, and 14 bases lay between the germline ends. The length of the CDR3 is 14 residues. This chain's CDR3 is CASSTRRGGEKLFF. CDR3 DNA: TGTGCCAGCAGTACTAGGAGGGGAGGTGAAAAACTGTTTTTT.

The chain couples TRBV18 to TRBJ2-7, with D possibly TRBD1 on 5 matching bases. Trimming removed 3 bases at V and 2 bases at J, with 17 bases between. CDR1 and CDR2 (germline): KGHSH, LQKENI. The CDR3 loop spans 16 amino acids. The CDR3 here is CASSPQGRSTPYEQYF. CDR3 coding DNA: TGTGCCAGCTCACCCCAGGGTAGATCAACCCCCTACGAGCAGTACTTC.

On this clone: Other DNA sequences from this sample encode an identical CDR3 as well. The chain has TRBV12-3 or TRBV12-4 and TRBJ1-5; D is unresolved. This CDR3 region has 12 residues. V was clipped by 2 bases and J by 6 bases, with 5 bases between them. This CDR3 is CASSLPGQPQHF. CDR3 coding DNA: TGTGCCAGCAGTTTACCCGGTCAGCCCCAGCATTTT.

The chain links TRBV2 to TRBJ2-5, with a weak D call TRBD2 (5 bases). CDR1 is SNHLY, CDR2 FYNNEI, per germline. V was shortened by 6 bases and J by 5 bases, with 13 bases between the two germline ends. CDR3 length equals 13 residues. CDR3 bases: TGTGCCAGCAGCCGGGAAGCGCGGGAGACCCAGTACTTC. This codes for CASSREARETQYF.

The DNA of the CDR3 is TGTGCCAGCAGTGATCCAGGGCACACTGAAGCTTTCTTT. This translates into CASSDPGHTEAFF. The chain couples TRBV6-1 to TRBJ1-1; TRBD1 is a possible D gene (5 bases). In germline, CDR1 is MNHNS, CDR2 SASEGT. Trimming left V 3 bases short and J 3 bases short, with 8 bases between. The CDR3 sequence is 13 residues long.

As DNA, the CDR3 is TGTGCCAGCAGTTACGGACAGGCCCATCAGCCCCAGCATTTT. Protein sequence: CASSYGQAHQPQHF. The rearrangement links TRBV6-2 or TRBV6-3 to TRBJ1-5, with 7 bases lining up with TRBD1. Germline V gene lookup returns CDR1 MNHEY and CDR2 SVGEGT. The junction had 3 bases not matched to a gene; V was cut back by 2 bases and J by 5 bases. The CDR3 is 14 amino acids.

To note about this clone: The sample carries other DNA sequences with the same CDR3. This chain connects TRBV5-1 to TRBJ2-3; 9 bases line up with TRBD2. Germline loops: CDR1 SGHRS, CDR2 YFSETQ. J lost 1 base, V lost 0 bases, and 3 bases had no gene match. The CDR3 has 16 amino acids. The CDR3 reads CASSLGLAGRTDTQYF. In DNA, the CDR3 is TGCGCCAGCAGCTTGGGTCTAGCGGGGCGCACAGATACGCAGTATTTT.

This clone was seen a single time. The chain employs TRBV27 and TRBJ2-5; D is ambiguous. The CDR3 contains 13 residues. The germline V gene has CDR1 MNHEY and CDR2 SMNVEV (reference sequence). Between the trimmed V and J ends, which lost 0 bases and 2 bases, there was a span of 4 bases. CDR3 loop: CASSLSRQETQYF. CDR3 nucleotide sequence: TGTGCCAGCAGTTTATCCAGACAAGAGACCCAGTACTTC.

The chain is built from TRBV6-5 and TRBJ2-4; D may be TRBD2 (6 bases). With 10 bases removed from V and 6 bases from J, the gap between germline ends came to 13 bases. In germline, CDR1 is MNHEY, CDR2 SVGAGI. This CDR3 is 12 amino acids long. CDR3 nucleotides: TGTGCCATCTCCGCGGGGCGAAACATTCAGTACTTC. Its translation: CAISAGRNIQYF.

The rearrangement links TRBV6-5 to TRBJ1-5, with D maybe TRBD1 (6 bases). This CDR3 comprises 13 residues. The germline V gene encodes CDR1 MNHEY and CDR2 SVGAGI. The V and J ends lost 6 bases and 6 bases respectively, with 12 bases between them. In nucleotides, the CDR3 is TGTGCCAGCAGCCATCAAGGGGGTCAGCCCCAGCATTTT. It is translated as CASSHQGGQPQHF.

This chain uses TRBV5-4 with TRBJ1-1; 8 positions match TRBD1. With 4 bases clipped from V and 4 bases from J, the junction kept 9 bases outside the gene matches. The CDR3 spans 15 residues. The germline CDR1 and CDR2 sequences are SGHNT and YYREEE (reference sequence). In DNA, the CDR3 is TGTGCCAGCAGCCCCACACAGGGGGAGGGCACTGAAGCTTTCTTT. Translated, it gives CASSPTQGEGTEAFF. The whole variable domain, remainder taken from reference TRBV5-4 and TRBJ1-1, is ETGVTQSPTHLIKTRGQQVTLRCSSQSGHNTVSWYQQALGQGPQFIFQYYREEENGRGNFPPRFSGLQFPNYSSELNVNALELDDSALYLCASSPTQGEGTEAFFGQGTRLTVV.

The rearrangement joins TRBV5-1 to TRBJ1-5, with D possibly being TRBD1 (6 bases). V was clipped by 3 bases and J by 4 bases, with 14 bases between them. The CDR3 has 15 residues. The germline V gene encodes CDR1 SGHRS and CDR2 YFSETQ. The CDR3 region is CASSSQGGPNQPQHF. The CDR3 region has the DNA TGCGCCAGCAGCTCACAGGGAGGGCCGAATCAGCCCCAGCATTTT.

The CDR3 DNA reads as TGTGCCAGCAGGACCGGGACAGGGGGAAGAGAGACCCAGTACTTC. It encodes CASRTGTGGRETQYF. V is TRBV2 and J is TRBJ2-5; TRBD1 aligns across 11 bases. V lost 6 bases, J lost 4 bases, and 7 bases stayed unmatched. The CDR3 is 15 amino acids. Germline lookup yields CDR1 SNHLY and CDR2 FYNNEI.

The chain recombines TRBV2 with TRBJ2-1, with 8 bases matching TRBD2. Germline CDR1 SNHLY, CDR2 FYNNEI. There are 11 residues in the CDR3. With 7 bases clipped from V and 9 bases from J, the junction kept 2 bases outside the gene matches. CDR3 DNA sequence: TGTGCCAGCAACGGACTAGCTGAGCAGTTCTTC. Translation: CASNGLAEQFF.

The genes are TRBV3-1 (or the pseudogene TRBV3-2) and TRBJ1-2, with 8 positions matching TRBD1. CDR3 size: 14 residues. Looked up from germline, CDR1 is LGHDT and CDR2 is YNNKEL (reference sequence). Germline trimming cut 4 bases from V and 2 bases from J; bases unmatched to any gene: 3. The CDR3 DNA sequence: TGTGCCAGCAGCCCCCGGACAGGGAACTATGGCTACACCTTC. Encoded protein: CASSPRTGNYGYTF.

V gene TRBV19 combines with J gene TRBJ2-1; D perhaps matches TRBD2 (5 bases). V was pared by 5 bases and J by 4 bases, with 18 bases between. In germline, CDR1 is LNHDA, CDR2 SQIVND (reference sequence). The CDR3 is 16 amino acids. CDR3 residues: CASSVRSGTSYNEQFF. DNA of the CDR3: TGTGCCAGTAGTGTCCGGAGCGGAACCTCTTACAATGAGCAGTTCTTC.

The chain carries TRBV7-9 and TRBJ1-1; 9 nucleotides align to TRBD1. Trimming cost V 6 bases and J 0 bases; bases outside gene matches: 11. The CDR3 runs to 17 residues. Germline lookup yields CDR1 SEHNR and CDR2 FQNEAQ (reference sequence). The CDR3 DNA follows: TGTGCCAGCAGGCCCCCCTTTAGGACAGGGGTGAACACTGAAGCTTTCTTT. Residues: CASRPPFRTGVNTEAFF.

This chain links TRBV19 with TRBJ2-7; 7 nucleotides agree with TRBD1. V was clipped by 5 bases and J by 2 bases; unmatched bases: 6. The CDR3 spans 14 residues. From germline, CDR1 is LNHDA and CDR2 SQIVND (reference sequence). The CDR3 sequence is CASSPRTGTYEQYF. The DNA of the CDR3 is TGTGCCAGTAGTCCCCGGACAGGTACCTACGAGCAGTACTTC.

This chain connects TRBV3-1 (or the pseudogene TRBV3-2) to TRBJ1-2; no clear D. CDR1 is LGHDT, CDR2 YNNKEL, per germline (reference sequence). V shed 0 bases and J shed 8 bases, with 10 bases lying between them. The CDR3 is made up of 13 amino acids. The DNA of the CDR3 is TGTGCCAGCAGCCAAGAAGCCTCCCGGGGCTACACCTTC. It translates to CASSQEASRGYTF.

As DNA, the CDR3 is TGTGCCAGCAGTGTCGGCGGGACAGGGGGCTACGAGCAGTACTTC. Amino acid sequence: CASSVGGTGGYEQYF. The chain carries TRBV25-1 and TRBJ2-7; TRBD1 agrees at 11 bases. Trimming removed 4 bases from V and 3 bases from J; junction bases left unmatched: 5. The CDR3 consists of 15 residues. Per germline, CDR1 MGHDK and CDR2 SYGVNS.

The chain uses TRBV30 and TRBJ2-1, with 13 bases identical to TRBD2. This CDR3 has 15 residues. V dropped 5 bases and J dropped 9; count of bases not matched to a gene: 10. Germline CDR1 reads GTSNPN; CDR2 reads SVGIG (reference sequence). CDR3 nucleotide sequence: TGTGCCTGGGGGGGACTAGCGGGGACTCTGGGTGAGCAGTTCTTC. Protein product: CAWGGLAGTLGEQFF.

The chain recombines TRBV5-4 with TRBJ1-1; tentative D call: TRBD1 (6 bases). Germline V gene data show CDR1 as SGHNT and CDR2 as YYREEE (reference sequence). The CDR3 spans 15 residues. The V end lost 4 bases, the J end lost 1 base, and 14 bases lay between the germline ends. This CDR3 reads CASSPPQGRNTEAFF. CDR3 sequence (DNA): TGTGCCAGCAGCCCGCCCCAGGGGCGGAACACTGAAGCTTTCTTT.